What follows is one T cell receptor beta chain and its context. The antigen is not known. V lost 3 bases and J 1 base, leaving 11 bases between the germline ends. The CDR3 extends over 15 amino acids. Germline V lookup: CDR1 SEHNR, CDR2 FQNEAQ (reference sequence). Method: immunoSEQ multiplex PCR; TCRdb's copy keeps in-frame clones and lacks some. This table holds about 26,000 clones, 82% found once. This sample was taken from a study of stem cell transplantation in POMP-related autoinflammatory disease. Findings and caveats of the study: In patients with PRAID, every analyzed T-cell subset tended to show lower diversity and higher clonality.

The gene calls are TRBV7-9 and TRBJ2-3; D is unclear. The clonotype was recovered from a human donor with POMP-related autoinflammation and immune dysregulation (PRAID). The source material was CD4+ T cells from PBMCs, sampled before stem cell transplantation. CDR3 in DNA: TGTGCCAGCAGCTTGAGACCGTTTGGCACAGATACGCAGTATTTT. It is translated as CASSLRPFGTDTQYF. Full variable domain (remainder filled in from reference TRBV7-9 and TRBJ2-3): DTGVSQNPRHKITKRGQNVTFRCDPISEHNRLYWYRQTLGQGPEFLTYFQNEAQLEKSRLLSDRFSAERPKGSFSTLEIQRTEQGDSAMYLCASSLRPFGTDTQYFGPGTRLTVL.